The source of this TCR beta chain is a study of technical replicates of blood from a handful of donors (dated by TCRdb to about 2017). Receptor libraries were prepared by the immunoSEQ multiplex PCR assay. TCRdb re-hosts the immuneACCESS table, in-frame sequences only. Its copies lack some clones; in the studies checked, an unresolved V gene accounts for under half of them, and the cause for the rest is not known. The sample records about 98,000 clones, 90% to 97% of which are singletons. 0.23% of the sample belongs to the ten largest clones. The junction shows trimming of 1 base on V and 7 bases on J, and the gene matches do not reach 7 bases of it. The germline V gene supplies CDR1 MNHNS and CDR2 SASEGT. Including the terminal cysteine and phenylalanine, the CDR3 comprises 15 residues. Kept here is only the CDR3 DNA, which spans 45 bases and is read in frame from base 1. Of note for this clone: Its binding antigen is unknown. No much larger clone exists at a distance of one base, and base qualities are not known.

Source material: T cells isolated from PBMCs. This sequence uses TRBV6-1 and TRBJ2-1; the junction holds 7 bases that match TRBD2. This clonotype was sampled from a human donor in good health. The nucleotide sequence is TGTGCCAGCAGTGAAGAGGCGGGGACTAATAATGAGCAGTTCTTC. Its protein reads: CASSEEAGTNNEQFF.